A selection of T cell receptor beta chains follows, all from one sample in a study of cytomegalovirus exposure and HLA in healthy donors. Sequencing was performed with immunoSEQ multiplex PCR; in TCRdb, only in-frame clones are kept and a portion is missing. The data contain 90,000 to 110,000 clones, roughly 70% of them singletons. Sequenced material: PBMCs. These receptors all come from a woman in her 70s in good health and CMV-seropositive. Each CDR3 is given with its conserved first and last residue. Size is omitted from some rows. Given values are once, few, many or a class for expanded clones.

TRBJ2-5,NA,TRBV7-7,CASSPGLAGGIQETQYF
TRBJ1-2,few,TRBV10-3,CAIRPSAGEYGYTF
TRBJ2-7,NA,TRBV10-2,CASSETGQSSYEQYF
TRBJ2-7,NA,TRBV30,CAWTDRAPYEQYF
TRBJ1-2,NA,TRBV6-5,CASSRSTGVDGYTF
TRBJ2-5,NA,TRBV18,CASSLLAGGQQETQYF
TRBJ1-3,NA,TRBV6-6,CASSYIQGGSGNTIYF
TRBJ2-1,NA,TRBV5-1,CASSSQGYDEQFF
TRBJ1-2,NA,TRBV6-5,CASSYPNSISGYTF
TRBJ1-1,NA,TRBV19,CASSSGGGSRAFF
TRBJ2-1,NA,TRBV10-3,CAISEVREGDEQFF
TRBJ1-1,NA,TRBV11-2,CASSLVAGNTEAFF
TRBJ2-1,NA,TRBV19,CASGGAATSSYNEQFF
TRBJ2-7,few,TRBV6-6,CASSAVGSGPYEQYF
TRBJ2-5,NA,TRBV10-3,CAISGGGETQYF
TRBJ2-1,once,TRBV5-1,CASSLLRSNYNEQFF
TRBJ1-6,NA,TRBV5-1,CARKSGAGSPLHF
TRBJ2-7,NA,TRBV5-1,CASSGMGQGRDEQYF
TRBJ1-1,NA,TRBV5-1,CASSVDHTVLNTEAFF
TRBJ1-1,NA,TRBV6-5,CASSGQVLDTEAFF
TRBJ1-4,NA,TRBV10-3,CAISESNREKLFF
TRBJ1-3,few,TRBV6-1,CASSVGRAGNTIYF
TRBJ1-5,NA,TRBV30,CAWSVQGGGNQPQHF
TRBJ2-3,NA,TRBV30,CAWSVVQGPGTDTQYF
TRBJ2-2,NA,TRBV9,CASSLTDNTGELFF
TRBJ1-2,few,TRBV7-2,CASSLNRGGNYGYTF
TRBJ2-5,few,TRBV19,CASSIGLAGAVPGAQYF
TRBJ2-2,NA,TRBV6-5,CASSYRLATGELFF
TRBJ2-5,NA,TRBV7-8,CASSQRDSGETQYF
TRBJ1-1,NA,TRBV5-1,CASSLGGRAGPAFF
TRBJ1-1,NA,TRBV6-5,CASSKGQSTEAFF
TRBJ1-2,NA,TRBV6-5,CASRRGQGNYGYTF
TRBJ2-5,NA,TRBV10-1,CASSGHQETQYF
TRBJ1-3,NA,TRBV6-1,CASSDFGNTIYF
TRBJ1-4,NA,TRBV5-6,CASSPLGDTTNEKLFF
TRBJ2-5,few,TRBV6-5,CASRPGGPQETQYF
TRBJ2-1,NA,TRBV25-1,CASSETGRDYNEQFF
TRBJ1-5,NA,TRBV10-3,CAISESAHSNQPQHF
TRBJ1-1,NA,TRBV16,CASSQYGAGVNTEAFF
TRBJ1-2,NA,TRBV7-2,CASSLDHKTNYGYTF
TRBJ1-1,NA,TRBV5-4,CASSLGQLMNTEAFF